The 14 T cell receptor beta chains listed next were all sequenced from one sample in a study of cytomegalovirus exposure and HLA in healthy donors. 13 Jbeta primers and 60 Vbeta primers were used for the PCR. This table comes from immunoSEQ multiplex PCR, and its TCRdb copy is limited to in-frame clones, with some not included. The sample lists under 100,000 clones, around 76% occurring once. The material sequenced was PBMCs. These receptors all stem from a human donor in good health.

This chain joins TRBV5-1 and TRBJ2-7; TRBD2 is a possible D gene (6 bases). This CDR3 region has 14 residues. V was pared by 0 bases and J by 0 bases, with 7 bases between. Germline CDR1 reads SGHRS; CDR2 reads YFSETQ. CDR3 DNA sequence: TGCGCCAGCAGCTTGGCGGGAGACTCCTACGAGCAGTACTTC. Amino acids: CASSLAGDSYEQYF. The full variable domain, completed using reference TRBV5-1 and TRBJ2-7, is KAGVTQTPRYLIKTRGQQVTLSCSPISGHRSVSWYQQTPGQGLQFLFEYFSETQRNKGNFPGRFSGRQFSNSRSEMNVSTLELGDSALYLCASSLAGDSYEQYFGPGTRLTVT.

This chain joins TRBV7-8 and TRBJ2-7; 10 bases align to TRBD1. The CDR3 is 14 residues long. The V gene's germline CDR1 is SGHVS and CDR2 FQNEAQ. The junction had 8 bases not matched to a gene; V was cut back by 5 bases and J by 7 bases. This CDR3 reads CASSQDRGQGEQYF. CDR3 DNA sequence: TGTGCCAGCAGCCAAGACAGGGGGCAGGGAGAGCAGTACTTC.

V usage is TRBV5-1 and J usage is TRBJ2-5; 10 bases align to TRBD2. The J segment lost 7 bases and the V segment lost 5 bases, leaving 11 bases of the junction unmatched. The CDR3 is made up of 15 amino acids. Germline CDR1 and CDR2: SGHRS and YFSETQ. In DNA form, the CDR3 reads TGCGCCAGCAGGACCACCATAGCGGGGGGAGCGACCCAGTACTTC. Amino acid sequence: CASRTTIAGGATQYF.

The sample holds a few counts of this clone. This chain uses TRBV10-1 with TRBJ2-5, with 7 bases lining up with TRBD1. The CDR3 extends over 15 amino acids. V trimming: 5 bases; J trimming: 5 bases; junction bases outside the gene matches: 11. Germline V gene sequence: CDR1 WNHNN, CDR2 SYGVQD (reference sequence). CDR3 coding DNA: TGCGCCAGCAGTAATTCGAGGGGGCGGCAGGAGACCCAGTACTTC. Its translation: CASSNSRGRQETQYF.

Remarks on this clone: Likely a read error: the CDR3 ends without its conserved phenylalanine or tryptophan. V gene TRBV5-1 combines with J gene TRBJ1-5, with TRBD1 identical over 10 bases. Losses at the gene ends were 4 bases for V and 9 bases for J; bases not matched to a gene: 10. The CDR3 sequence is 15 residues long. CDR1 and CDR2 (germline): SGHRS, YFSETQ. The CDR3 sequence is CASSQGTGERSPQHS. The CDR3 DNA reads TGCGCCAGCAGCCAGGGGACAGGGGAAAGATCGCCCCAGCATTCT.

The table lists this clone with a few counts. CDR3: CASSQGAENYGYTF. DNA of the CDR3: TGCGCCAGCAGCCAAGGTGCCGAGAACTATGGCTACACCTTC. The genes are TRBV4-3 and TRBJ1-2, with D unclear. V lost 1 base and J lost 2, with 8 bases in between. Germline CDR1 is LGHNA and CDR2 is YSLEER. The CDR3 length is 14 residues.

The gene calls are TRBV30 and TRBJ2-1; 10 nucleotides align to TRBD2. With 3 bases clipped from V and 0 bases from J, the junction kept 14 bases outside the gene matches. The CDR3 length is 19 residues. Looked up from germline, CDR1 is GTSNPN and CDR2 is SVGIG (reference sequence). CDR3 sequence (DNA): TGTGCCTGGAGAACAGGGCGGATTAGCGGGAGGAGCTCCTACAATGAGCAGTTCTTC. Protein product: CAWRTGRISGRSSYNEQFF.

The CDR3 coding sequence is TGTGCCAGCAGCCAGCAAACTCTGACAGTCAACTATGGCTACACCTTC. Its protein is CASSQQTLTVNYGYTF. This chain links TRBV4-2 with TRBJ1-2, with a tentative D call TRBD1 (5 bases). The CDR3 consists of 16 residues. V was pared by 3 bases and J by 2 bases, with 16 bases between. Germline V lookup: CDR1 LGHNA, CDR2 YNFKEQ.

The chain recombines TRBV9 with TRBJ2-1, with a weak D call TRBD2 (6 bases). V was cut by 4 bases and J by 5 bases, with 10 bases left in between. Germline V lookup: CDR1 SGDLS, CDR2 YYNGEE. The CDR3 contains 13 residues. CDR3 nucleotide sequence: TGTGCCAGCAGCCCACCGGGGGACAATGAGCAGTTCTTC. The encoded protein is CASSPPGDNEQFF.

This clone was recorded only once. V is TRBV5-4 and J is TRBJ2-5; D perhaps matches TRBD2 (6 bases). The CDR3 runs to 13 residues. The germline gives CDR1 SGHNT, CDR2 YYREEE (reference sequence). V was trimmed by 3 bases and J by 3 bases, leaving 9 bases between them. As DNA, the CDR3 is TGTGCCAGCAGCTACAAGCGGGAAGAGACCCAGTACTTC. Protein sequence: CASSYKREETQYF.

The chain carries TRBV29-1 and TRBJ1-5, with 8 bases that match TRBD1. The V segment lost 4 bases and the J segment 6 bases; nucleotides outside the gene matches: 5. There are 13 residues in the CDR3. Germline-derived CDR1 and CDR2 are SQVTM and ANQGSEA. DNA of the CDR3: TGCAGCGTTGGGACAGGGCATACTCAGCCCCAGCATTTT. This encodes CSVGTGHTQPQHF.

This chain joins TRBV19 and TRBJ2-3; possibly TRBD1 for D (6 bases). V lost 8 bases, J lost 4 bases, and 7 bases lay in between. CDR1 LNHDA and CDR2 SQIVND come from the germline V gene (reference sequence). This CDR3 is 11 amino acids long. CDR3 protein: CASQGSDTQYF. DNA for the CDR3: TGTGCCAGTCAGGGGTCAGATACGCAGTATTTT.

This chain uses TRBV4-3 with TRBJ2-2; 7 bases line up with TRBD2. Per germline, CDR1 LGHNA and CDR2 YSLEER. J was trimmed by 0 bases and V by 4 bases; bases with no gene match: 5. This CDR3 is 16 amino acids long. The CDR3 loop reads CASSRGGLANTGELFF. DNA for the CDR3: TGCGCCAGCAGCCGGGGAGGGTTGGCGAACACCGGGGAGCTGTTTTTT.

This clone turned up a few times. The gene calls are TRBV6-6 and TRBJ2-3; 9 bases fit TRBD2. V was pared by 2 bases and J by 4 bases, with 7 bases of the junction left unmatched. CDR3 size: 16 residues. Germline loops: CDR1 MNHNY, CDR2 SVGAGI (reference sequence). CDR3 sequence (DNA): TGTGCCAGCAGTTACCCTGGAGCGGGGGGTCCAGATACGCAGTATTTT. Translated, it gives CASSYPGAGGPDTQYF.